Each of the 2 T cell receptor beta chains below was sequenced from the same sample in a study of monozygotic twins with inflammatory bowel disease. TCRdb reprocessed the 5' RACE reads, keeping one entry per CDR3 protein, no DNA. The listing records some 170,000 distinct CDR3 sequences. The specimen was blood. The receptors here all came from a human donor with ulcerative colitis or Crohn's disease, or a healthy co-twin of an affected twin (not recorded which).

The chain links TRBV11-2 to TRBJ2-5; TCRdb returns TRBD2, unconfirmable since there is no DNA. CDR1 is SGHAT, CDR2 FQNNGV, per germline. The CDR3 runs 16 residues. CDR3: CASSSLPSGRRETQYF.

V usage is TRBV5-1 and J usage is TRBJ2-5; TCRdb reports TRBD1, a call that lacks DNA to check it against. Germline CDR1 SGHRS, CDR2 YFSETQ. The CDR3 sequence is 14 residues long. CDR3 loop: CASSYPGQQETQYF.